This TCR beta chain appears in the sequencing data of a study of T cell responses to AZD1222 COVID-19 vaccine. Points from the study as a whole: Spike-specific TCRs gained breadth and depth after people received two AZD1222 doses.

A single count supports this clone. Its target is unknown. The assay was immunoSEQ multiplex PCR, and TCRdb's table has in-frame clones only and misses some. The table includes about 130,000 clones, about four fifths detected once. The CDR3 spans 14 residues. V gave up 4 bases and J gave up 7 bases, with 11 bases separating them. CDR1 MGHRA and CDR2 YSYEKL come from the germline V gene. The chain links TRBV4-1 to TRBJ1-6; D might be TRBD1 (5 bases). The TCR comes from an adult in good health. Sequencing used peripheral blood, obtained on day 0 of AZD1222 vaccination. As DNA, the CDR3 is TGCGCCAGCAGCCCCGTGGGGCAGAATTCACCCCTCCACTTT. Its protein is CASSPVGQNSPLHF.